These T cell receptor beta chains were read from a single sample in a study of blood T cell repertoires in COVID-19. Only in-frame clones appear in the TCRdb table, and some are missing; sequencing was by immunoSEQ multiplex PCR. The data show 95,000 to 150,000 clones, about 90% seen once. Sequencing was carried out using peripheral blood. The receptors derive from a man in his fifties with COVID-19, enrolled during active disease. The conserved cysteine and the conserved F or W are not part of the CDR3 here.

ASSFGRADEQF TRBV6-6
ASRRQANTEAF TRBV25-1
ASSLASEGSDTQY TRBV7-9
ASSYINGLSNQPQH TRBV6-5
ASSQDLQAANTGELF TRBV4-3
ASSPSGGYNEQF TRBV18
ASSQDASGRGKETQY TRBV4-3
ASSLDRETQY TRBV5-4
ASSLDRGQSSGNTIY TRBV11-2
ATSDGLGTGELF TRBV24-1
ASSLSQSYNEQF TRBV5-1
ASSQIPTGTDQPQH TRBV23-1
ASSYPGNSPLH TRBV6-2/TRBV6-3
ASSQECGGRDRVTGELF TRBV3-1/TRBV3-2
ASKGQGVVETQY TRBV2
ASTPGQGSIQY TRBV7-2
ASSSRENEKLF TRBV11-1